The 8 T cell receptor beta chains presented below share a single source sample, sequenced in a study of control samples from healthy donors and cancer patients. Repertoires were generated with immunoSEQ multiplex PCR, while TCRdb's copy carries only in-frame clones and drops some. The profile covers approximately 140,000 clones, with 94% appearing a single time and around 12% taken by the ten largest. The sequencing sample was made of blood. The source is a man in his forties in good health.

A single count supports this clone. J is TRBJ2-3 and V is TRBV9; the D is unclear. CDR3 length: 14 amino acids. Germline CDR1 SGDLS, CDR2 YYNGEE. Between the trimmed V and J ends, which lost 0 bases and 3 bases, there was a span of 8 bases. The CDR3 region is CASSVGTGTDTQYF. Here the CDR3 DNA reads TGTGCCAGCAGCGTAGGGACGGGTACAGATACGCAGTATTTT. The full variable domain, rest sourced from reference TRBV9 and TRBJ2-3, is DSGVTQTPKHLITATGQRVTLRCSPRSGDLSVYWYQQSLDQGLQFLIQYYNGEERAKGNILERFSAQQFPDLHSELNLSSLELGDSALYFCASSVGTGTDTQYFGPGTRLTVL.

This sequence joins TRBV6-6 and TRBJ2-2; D may be TRBD1 (7 bases). This CDR3 has 15 residues. V dropped 6 bases and J dropped 5 bases, with 16 bases sitting between them. Germline assignment: CDR1 MNHNY and CDR2 SVGAGI (reference sequence). The CDR3 sequence: CASSAGQFETGELFF. The DNA of the CDR3 is TGTGCCAGCAGCGCGGGACAGTTTGAGACCGGGGAGCTGTTTTTT.

This sequence joins TRBV6-2 or TRBV6-3 and TRBJ1-6; D gene ambiguous. The V end lost 5 bases, the J end lost 0 bases, and 8 bases lay between the germline ends. The V gene's germline CDR1 is MNHEY and CDR2 SVGEGT. The CDR3 totals 15 residues. CDR3 DNA: TGTGCCAGCAGTGTCAGGAGCTCCTATAATTCACCCCTCCACTTT. Protein: CASSVRSSYNSPLHF.

The J gene is TRBJ2-7, the V gene TRBV6-6, with a tentative D call TRBD1 (5 bases). The V and J ends lost 2 bases and 7 bases respectively, with 15 bases between them. The CDR3 extends over 14 amino acids. Germline V gene data show CDR1 as MNHNY and CDR2 as SVGAGI (reference sequence). Written as DNA, the CDR3 is TGTGCCAGCAGTTACGCCAAGTATACAGGAGAGCAGTACTTC. Encoded protein: CASSYAKYTGEQYF.

As to this clone: The sample carries other DNA sequences with the same CDR3. The chain uses TRBV9 and TRBJ1-1; weak D call: TRBD1 (5 bases). The CDR3 runs 15 residues. Trimming left V 6 bases short and J 5 bases short, with 20 bases between. The germline gives CDR1 SGDLS, CDR2 YYNGEE. The CDR3 nucleotides are TGTGCCAGCAACCCCGGGGGGGGTCTGGGGACTGAAGCTTTCTTT. Protein: CASNPGGGLGTEAFF.

V usage is TRBV18 and J usage is TRBJ1-2; no reliable D call. V lost 3 bases and J 8 bases, leaving 13 bases between the germline ends. Germline CDR1 and CDR2: KGHSH and LQKENI. This CDR3 has 13 amino acids. CDR3 DNA sequence: TGTGCCAGCTCACCTCTGGACGAGGAGGGCTACACCTTC. Protein: CASSPLDEEGYTF.

This clone was seen only once. This chain uses TRBV27 with TRBJ2-7, with 8 bases identical to TRBD1. The germline CDR1 and CDR2 sequences are MNHEY and SMNVEV (reference sequence). This CDR3 has 15 amino acids. Trimming took 3 bases from V and 5 from J; bases not matched to a gene: 9. The CDR3 bases are TGTGCCAGCAGTTTTCGGAGGACAGGGATCCACGAGCAGTACTTC. Translation: CASSFRRTGIHEQYF.

The CDR3 nucleotides read TGTGCCAGCAGCTTAACCGCCCCTGTCGAGGAGACCCAGTACTTC. This translates into CASSLTAPVEETQYF. V gene TRBV11-1 combines with J gene TRBJ2-5; D is uncertain. CDR3 length: 15 amino acids. V gave up 2 bases and J gave up 5 bases, with 15 bases separating them. Looked up from germline, CDR1 is SGHAT and CDR2 is FQDESV (reference sequence).